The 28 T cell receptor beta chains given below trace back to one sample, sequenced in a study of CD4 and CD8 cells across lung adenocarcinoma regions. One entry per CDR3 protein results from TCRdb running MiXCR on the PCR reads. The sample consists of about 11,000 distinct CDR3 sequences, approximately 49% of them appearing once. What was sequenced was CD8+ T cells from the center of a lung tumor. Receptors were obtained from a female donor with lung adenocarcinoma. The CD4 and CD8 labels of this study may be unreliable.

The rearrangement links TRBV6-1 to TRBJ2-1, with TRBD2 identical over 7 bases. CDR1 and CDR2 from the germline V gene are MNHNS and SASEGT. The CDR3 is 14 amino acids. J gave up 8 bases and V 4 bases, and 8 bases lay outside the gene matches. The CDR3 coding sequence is TGTGCCAGCAGTGTGTGGGAGGGCAACGATGAGCAGTTCTTC. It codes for CASSVWEGNDEQFF.

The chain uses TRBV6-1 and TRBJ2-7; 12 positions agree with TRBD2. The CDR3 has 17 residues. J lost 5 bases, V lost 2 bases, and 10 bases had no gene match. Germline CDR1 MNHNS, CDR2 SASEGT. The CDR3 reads CASSESIGLAGGDEQYV. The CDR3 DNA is TGTGCCAGCAGTGAAAGTATTGGCCTAGCGGGAGGGGACGAGCAGTACGTC.

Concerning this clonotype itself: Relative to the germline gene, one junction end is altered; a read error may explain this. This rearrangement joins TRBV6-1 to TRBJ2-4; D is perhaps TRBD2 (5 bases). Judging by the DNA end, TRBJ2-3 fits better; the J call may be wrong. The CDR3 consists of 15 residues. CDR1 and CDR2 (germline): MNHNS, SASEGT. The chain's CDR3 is CGSSAGRGAENTQYF. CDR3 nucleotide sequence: TGTGGCAGCAGTGCGGGTCGGGGAGCCGAAAACACTCAGTATTTT.

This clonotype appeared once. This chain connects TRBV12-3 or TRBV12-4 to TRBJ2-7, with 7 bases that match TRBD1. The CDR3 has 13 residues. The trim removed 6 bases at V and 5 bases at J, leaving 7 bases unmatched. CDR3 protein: CASRRQGMNEQYF. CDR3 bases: TGTGCCAGCAGACGACAGGGTATGAACGAGCAGTACTTC.

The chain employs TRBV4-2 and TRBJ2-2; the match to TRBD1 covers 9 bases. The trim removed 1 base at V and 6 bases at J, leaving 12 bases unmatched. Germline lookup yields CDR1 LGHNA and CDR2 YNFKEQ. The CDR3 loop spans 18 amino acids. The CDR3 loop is CASSQVGARTGEPGELFF. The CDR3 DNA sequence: TGTGCCAGCAGCCAAGTTGGTGCCCGGACAGGGGAGCCCGGGGAGCTGTTTTTT.

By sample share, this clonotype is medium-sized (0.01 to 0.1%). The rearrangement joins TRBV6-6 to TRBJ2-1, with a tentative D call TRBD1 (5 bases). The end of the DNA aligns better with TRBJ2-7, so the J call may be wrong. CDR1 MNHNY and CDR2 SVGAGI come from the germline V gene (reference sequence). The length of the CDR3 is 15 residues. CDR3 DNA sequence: TGTGCCAGCAATCAGGGTGTGAGTCGCACATACGAGCAGTACTTC. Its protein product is CASNQGVSRTYEQYF.

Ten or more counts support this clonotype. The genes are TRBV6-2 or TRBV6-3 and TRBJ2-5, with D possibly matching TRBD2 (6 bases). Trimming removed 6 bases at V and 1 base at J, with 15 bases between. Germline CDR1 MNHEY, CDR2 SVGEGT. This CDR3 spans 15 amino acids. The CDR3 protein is CASSRDGGFQETQYF. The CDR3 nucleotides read TGTGCCAGCAGCCGGGACGGAGGGTTCCAAGAGACCCAGTACTTC.

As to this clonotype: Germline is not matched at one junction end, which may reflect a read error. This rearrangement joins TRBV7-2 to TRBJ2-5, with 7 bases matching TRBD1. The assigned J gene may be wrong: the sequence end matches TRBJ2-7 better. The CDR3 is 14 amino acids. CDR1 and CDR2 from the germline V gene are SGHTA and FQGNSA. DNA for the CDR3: TGTGCCAGCAGCAGTAGACAGGGCTCCCACGAGCAGTACTTC. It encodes CASSSRQGSHEQYF.

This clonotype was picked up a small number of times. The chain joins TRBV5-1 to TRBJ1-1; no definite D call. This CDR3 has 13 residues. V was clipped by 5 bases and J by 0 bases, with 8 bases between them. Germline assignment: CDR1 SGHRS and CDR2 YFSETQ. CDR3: CASSLGLNTEAFF. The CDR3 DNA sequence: TGCGCCAGCAGTCTAGGACTGAACACTGAAGCTTTCTTT.

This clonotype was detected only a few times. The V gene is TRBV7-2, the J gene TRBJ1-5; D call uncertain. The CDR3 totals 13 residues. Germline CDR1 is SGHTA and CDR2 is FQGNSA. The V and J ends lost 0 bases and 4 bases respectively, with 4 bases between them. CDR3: CASSLAYNQPQHF. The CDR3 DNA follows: TGTGCCAGCAGCTTAGCGTATAATCAGCCCCAGCATTTT.

Here the CDR3 DNA reads TGTGCCAGCACCGGGGGGCGGGGGCCTACCTACAATGAGCAGTTCTTC. It encodes CASTGGRGPTYNEQFF. This rearrangement joins TRBV6-1 to TRBJ2-1; D may be TRBD2 (7 bases). This CDR3 is 16 amino acids long. The ends were cut back, 7 bases at V and 2 bases at J, with 18 bases in the middle. Germline values: CDR1 MNHNS, CDR2 SASEGT.

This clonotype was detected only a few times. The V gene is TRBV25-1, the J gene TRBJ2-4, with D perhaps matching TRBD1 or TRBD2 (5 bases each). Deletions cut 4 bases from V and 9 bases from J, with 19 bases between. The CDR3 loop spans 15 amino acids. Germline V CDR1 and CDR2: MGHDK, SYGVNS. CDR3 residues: CASSVRDLRGAIQYF. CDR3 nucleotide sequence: TGTGCCAGCAGTGTCCGGGACCTCCGAGGGGCCATTCAGTACTTC.

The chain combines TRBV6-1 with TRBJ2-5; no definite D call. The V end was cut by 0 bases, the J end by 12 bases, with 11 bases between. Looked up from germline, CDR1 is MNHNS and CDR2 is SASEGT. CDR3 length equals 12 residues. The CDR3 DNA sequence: TGTGCCAGCAGTGAAGCGCTCCTCTTGGAGTACTTC. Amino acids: CASSEALLLEYF.

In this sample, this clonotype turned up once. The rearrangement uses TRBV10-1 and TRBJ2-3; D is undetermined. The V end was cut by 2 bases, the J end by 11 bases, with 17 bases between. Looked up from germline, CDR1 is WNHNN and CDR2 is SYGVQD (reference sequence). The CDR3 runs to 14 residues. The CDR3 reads CASSEPSPKDMQYF. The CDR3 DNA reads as TGCGCCAGCAGTGAGCCGTCTCCCAAAGACATGCAGTATTTT.

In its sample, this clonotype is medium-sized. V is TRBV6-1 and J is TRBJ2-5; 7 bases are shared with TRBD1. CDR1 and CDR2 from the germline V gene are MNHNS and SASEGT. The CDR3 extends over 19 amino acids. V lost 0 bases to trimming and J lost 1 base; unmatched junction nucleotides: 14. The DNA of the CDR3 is TGTGCCAGCAGTGAAGCGCGAGGTAACAGGGGCCTAGCCCAAGAGACCCAGTACTTC. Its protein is CASSEARGNRGLAQETQYF.

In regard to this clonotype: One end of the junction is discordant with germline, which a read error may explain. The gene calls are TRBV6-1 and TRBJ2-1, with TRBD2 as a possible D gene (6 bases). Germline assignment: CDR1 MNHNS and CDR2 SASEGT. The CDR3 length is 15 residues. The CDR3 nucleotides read TGTGCCAGGGGCCTCCCCGGTGTTAGCGGAGATGAGCAGTTCTTT. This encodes CARGLPGVSGDEQFF.

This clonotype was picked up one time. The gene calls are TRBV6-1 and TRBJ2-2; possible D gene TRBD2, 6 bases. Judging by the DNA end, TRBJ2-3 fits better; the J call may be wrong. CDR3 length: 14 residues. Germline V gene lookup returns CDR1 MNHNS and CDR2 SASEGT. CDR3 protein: CASKGTVITGAQYF. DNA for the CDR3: TGTGCCAGCAAAGGGACTGTGATTACCGGGGCGCAGTATTTT.

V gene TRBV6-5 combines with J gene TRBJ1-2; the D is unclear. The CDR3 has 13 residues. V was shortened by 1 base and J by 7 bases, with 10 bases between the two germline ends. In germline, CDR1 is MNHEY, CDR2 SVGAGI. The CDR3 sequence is CASSYWPRAGYTF. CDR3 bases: TGTGCCAGCAGTTACTGGCCTAGGGCTGGCTACACCTTC.

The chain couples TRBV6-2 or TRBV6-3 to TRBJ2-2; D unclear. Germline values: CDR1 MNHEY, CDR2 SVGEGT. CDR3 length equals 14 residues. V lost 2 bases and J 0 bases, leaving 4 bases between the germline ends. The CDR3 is CASSYRPNTGELFF. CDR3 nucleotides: TGTGCCAGCAGTTACCGACCGAACACCGGGGAGCTGTTTTTT.

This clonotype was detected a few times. The CDR3 is CAWNTQGSTDTQYF. The CDR3 DNA reads TGTGCCTGGAATACCCAGGGGTCCACAGATACGCAGTATTTT. The chain employs TRBV30 and TRBJ2-3; D may be TRBD1 (6 bases). This CDR3 has 14 amino acids. Germline assignment: CDR1 GTSNPN and CDR2 SVGIG (reference sequence). Trimming left V 4 bases short and J 2 bases short, with 13 bases between.

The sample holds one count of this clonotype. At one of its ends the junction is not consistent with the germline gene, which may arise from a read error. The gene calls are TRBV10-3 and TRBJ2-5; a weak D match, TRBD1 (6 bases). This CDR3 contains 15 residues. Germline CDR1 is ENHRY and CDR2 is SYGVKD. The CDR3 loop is CAGGDGGRDQDTQYF. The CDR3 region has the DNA TGTGCCGGGGGTGATGGGGGCCGTGACCAAGATACCCAGTACTTC.

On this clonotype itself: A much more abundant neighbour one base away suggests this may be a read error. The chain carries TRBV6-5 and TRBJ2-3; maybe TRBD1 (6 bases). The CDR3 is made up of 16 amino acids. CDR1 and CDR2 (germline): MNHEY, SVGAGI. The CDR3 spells CANSYEGTLLTDTQYF. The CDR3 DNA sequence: TGTGCCAACAGTTACGAGGGGACACTCCTCACAGATACGCAGTATTTT.

The CDR3 DNA reads as TGTGCCAGCAGCGTAGAAGGACTCGAGACCCAGTACTTC. Protein: CASSVEGLETQYF. J is TRBJ2-1 and V is TRBV9; D possibly corresponds to TRBD2 (5 bases). The end of the DNA aligns better with TRBJ2-5, so the J call may be wrong. The CDR3 length is 13 residues. Germline loops: CDR1 SGDLS, CDR2 YYNGEE.

The CDR3 here is CASRGSGVTQYF. The CDR3 nucleotides read TGTGCCAGCCGGGGGAGCGGAGTGACCCAGTACTTC. The chain recombines TRBV27 with TRBJ2-5; possibly TRBD2 for D (6 bases). The CDR3 runs 12 residues. Germline V gene data show CDR1 as MNHEY and CDR2 as SMNVEV (reference sequence). Deletions cut 8 bases from V and 7 bases from J, with 14 bases between.

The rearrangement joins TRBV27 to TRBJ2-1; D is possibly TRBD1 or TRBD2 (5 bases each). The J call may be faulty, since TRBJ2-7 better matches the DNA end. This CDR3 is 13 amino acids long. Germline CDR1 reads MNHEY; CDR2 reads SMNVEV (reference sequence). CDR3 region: CASSFTGGYEQYF. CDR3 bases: TGTGCCAGCAGTTTTACTGGGGGTTACGAGCAGTACTTC.

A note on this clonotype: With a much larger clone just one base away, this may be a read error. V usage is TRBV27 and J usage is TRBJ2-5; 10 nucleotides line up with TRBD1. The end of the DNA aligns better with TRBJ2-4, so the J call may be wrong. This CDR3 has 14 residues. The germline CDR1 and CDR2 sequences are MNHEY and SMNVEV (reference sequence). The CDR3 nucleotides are TGTGCCGGCAGGGACAGGGGTAGGAAAAACATTCAGTACTTC. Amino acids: CAGRDRGRKNIQYF.

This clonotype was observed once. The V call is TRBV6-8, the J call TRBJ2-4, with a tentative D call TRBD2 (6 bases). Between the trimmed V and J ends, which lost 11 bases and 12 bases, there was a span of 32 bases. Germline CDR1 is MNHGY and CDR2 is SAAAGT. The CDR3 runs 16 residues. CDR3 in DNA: TGTGCCTGTGCGGGGCTCAGGGACCGTGACCAAGACACTCAGTACTTC. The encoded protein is CACAGLRDRDQDTQYF.

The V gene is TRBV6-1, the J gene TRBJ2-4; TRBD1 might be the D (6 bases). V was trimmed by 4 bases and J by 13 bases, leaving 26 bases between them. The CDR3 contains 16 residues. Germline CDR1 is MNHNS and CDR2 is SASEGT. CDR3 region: CASSGRRGRDQNTQYF. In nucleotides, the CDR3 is TGTGCCAGCAGTGGACGCAGGGGCCGGGACCAAAACACCCAGTACTTC.